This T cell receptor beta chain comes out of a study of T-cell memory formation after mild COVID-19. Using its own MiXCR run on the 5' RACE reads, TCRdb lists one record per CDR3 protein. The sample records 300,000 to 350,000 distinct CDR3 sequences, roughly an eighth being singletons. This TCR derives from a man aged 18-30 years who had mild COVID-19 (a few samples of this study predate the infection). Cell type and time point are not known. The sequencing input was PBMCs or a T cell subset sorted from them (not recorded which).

DNA of the CDR3: TGTGCCAGCACATTTGACAGGGAGACCCAGTACTTC. Protein product: CASTFDRETQYF. The chain is built from TRBV6-5 and TRBJ2-5; D might be TRBD1 (6 bases). The CDR3 runs to 12 residues. Germline V gene lookup returns CDR1 MNHEY and CDR2 SVGAGI. The V end was cut by 7 bases, the J end by 5 bases, with 11 bases between.